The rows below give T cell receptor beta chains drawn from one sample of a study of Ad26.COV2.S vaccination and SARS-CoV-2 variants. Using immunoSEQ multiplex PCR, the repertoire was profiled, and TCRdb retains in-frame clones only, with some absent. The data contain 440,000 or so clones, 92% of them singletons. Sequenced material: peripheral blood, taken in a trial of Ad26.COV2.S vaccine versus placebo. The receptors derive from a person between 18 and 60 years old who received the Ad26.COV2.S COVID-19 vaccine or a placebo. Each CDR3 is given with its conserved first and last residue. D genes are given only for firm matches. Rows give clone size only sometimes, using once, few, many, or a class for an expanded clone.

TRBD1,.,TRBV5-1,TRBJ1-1,TGCGCCAGCAGCTTGGCCGACAGGGGGCTTACTGAGTTGGTCGGCACTGAAGCTTTCTTT,CASSLADRGLTELVGTEAFF
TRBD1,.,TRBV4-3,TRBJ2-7,TGCGCCAGCAGCCAAGATAGACAGGGGGGGGGCTCCGAGCAGTACTTC,CASSQDRQGGGSEQYF
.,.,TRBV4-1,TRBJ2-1,TGCGCCAGCAGCCACCCTTATGGCTACAATGAGCAGTTCTTC,CASSHPYGYNEQFF
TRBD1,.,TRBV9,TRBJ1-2,TGTGCCAGCAGCGCCGGGACAGTCGATAGCGGCTACACCTTC,CASSAGTVDSGYTF
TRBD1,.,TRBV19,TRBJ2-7,TGTGCCAGTAGTGGGGACAGGGTCTACGAGCAGTACTTC,CASSGDRVYEQYF
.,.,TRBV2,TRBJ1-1,TGTGCCAGCAGTGAAGGGGCAGTGGGCACTGAAGCTTTCTTT,CASSEGAVGTEAFF
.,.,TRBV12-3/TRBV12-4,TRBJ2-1,TGTGCCAGCAGTTTAAATCAGCGCCCGTTCTTC,CASSLNQRPFF
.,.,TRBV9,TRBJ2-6,TGTGCCAGCAATGACAGACACTCTGGGGCCAACGTCCTGACTTTC,CASNDRHSGANVLTF
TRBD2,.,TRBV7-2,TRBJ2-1,TGTGCCAGCAGCACCCTAGCGGGGGGGCCTTTGAATGAGCAGTTCTTC,CASSTLAGGPLNEQFF
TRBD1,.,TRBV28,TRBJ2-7,TGTGCCAGCATAACTGGACAGGGAGTCTACGAGCAGTACTTC,CASITGQGVYEQYF
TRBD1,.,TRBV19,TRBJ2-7,TGTGCCAGTAGTATCTCGACAGGGGGGTACGAGCAGTACTTC,CASSISTGGYEQYF
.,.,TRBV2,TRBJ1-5,TGTGCCAGCAGTGACCCCACCGGTTATAGCAATCAGCCCCAGCATTTT,CASSDPTGYSNQPQHF
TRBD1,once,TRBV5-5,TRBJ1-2,TGTGCCAGCAGCTTGGGTTTCGGACAGGCGGATGGCTACACCTTC,CASSLGFGQADGYTF
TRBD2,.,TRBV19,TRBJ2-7,TGTGCCAGTAGTATCACTAGCGGGGGGACCTACGAGCAGTACTTC,CASSITSGGTYEQYF
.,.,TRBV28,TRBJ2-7,TGTGCCAGCAGTGTGAACTCCTACGAGCAGTACTTC,CASSVNSYEQYF
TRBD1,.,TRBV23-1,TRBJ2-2,TGCGCCAGCAGTCCAACCCGAGGACAGGGTAGGGCCGGGGAGCTGTTTTTT,CASSPTRGQGRAGELFF
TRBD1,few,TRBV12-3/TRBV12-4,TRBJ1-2,TGTGCCAGCATCGGGGACAGGGCTCATGGCTACACCTTC,CASIGDRAHGYTF
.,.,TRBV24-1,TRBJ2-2,TGTGCCACCAGCCCCCCCACGGCCGGGGAGCTGTTTTTT,CATSPPTAGELFF
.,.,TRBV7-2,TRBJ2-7,TGTGCCAGCAGCTTAAGTCTAGACGAGCAGTACTTC,CASSLSLDEQYF
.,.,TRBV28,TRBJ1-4,TGTGCCAGCAGTTTACGGCAAGTTAATGAAAAACTGTTTTTT,CASSLRQVNEKLFF
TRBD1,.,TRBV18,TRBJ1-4,TGTGCCAGCTCCCTCTGGGGGACAGCCTCTTCTCTAAGGAGTGAAAAACTGTTTTTT,CASSLWGTASSLRSEKLFF
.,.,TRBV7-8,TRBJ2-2,TGTGCCAGCAGCTTAGTCTTCGGGGTCACCGGGGAGCTGTTTTTT,CASSLVFGVTGELFF
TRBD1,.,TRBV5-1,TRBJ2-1,TGCGCCAGCAGCTCGTGGACAGGGAGTTACAATGAGCAGTTCTTC,CASSSWTGSYNEQFF
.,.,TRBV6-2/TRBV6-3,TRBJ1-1,TGTGCCAGCAGTTACTTCTTAAACATGAACACTGAAGCTTTCTTT,CASSYFLNMNTEAFF
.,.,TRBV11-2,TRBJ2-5,TGTGCCAGCAGCCGACGCAGTCAAGAGACCCAGTACTTC,CASSRRSQETQYF
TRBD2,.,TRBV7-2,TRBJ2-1,TGTGCCAGCAGCTTAGTTAGGGGACTAGCGGGGGGAAATGAGCAGTTCTTC,CASSLVRGLAGGNEQFF